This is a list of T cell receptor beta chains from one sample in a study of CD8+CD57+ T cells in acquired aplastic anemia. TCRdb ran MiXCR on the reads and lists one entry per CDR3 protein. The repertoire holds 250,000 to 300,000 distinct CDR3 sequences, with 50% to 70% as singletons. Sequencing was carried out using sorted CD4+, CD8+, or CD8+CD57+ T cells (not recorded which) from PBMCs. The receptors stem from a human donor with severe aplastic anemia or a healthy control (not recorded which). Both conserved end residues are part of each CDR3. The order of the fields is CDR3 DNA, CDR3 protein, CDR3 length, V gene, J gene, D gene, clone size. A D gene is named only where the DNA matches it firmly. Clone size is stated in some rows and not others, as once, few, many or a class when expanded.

TGTGCCAGCAGTCCGGTGACTGAAGCTTTCTTT	CASSPVTEAFF	11	TRBV6-5	TRBJ1-1	NA	NA
TGTGTCACCCAGAGTGACAGCAATCAGCCCCAGCATTTT	CVTQSDSNQPQHF	13	TRBV24-1	TRBJ1-5	NA	NA
TGTGCTAGCAGCTTGGCAGAAGGGGGGGAGCTGTTTTTT	CASSLAEGGELFF	13	TRBV7-7	TRBJ2-2	NA	NA
TGCAGCGTTCTCGGGGACTTGGCGCGCGAGCAGTACTTC	CSVLGDLAREQYF	13	TRBV29-1	TRBJ2-7	NA	NA
TGTGCCAGTAGCGAAGACAGAAACTATGGCTACACCTTC	CASSEDRNYGYTF	13	TRBV19	TRBJ1-2	NA	many
TGTGCCATCAGCTTAGCGGGAGGAAGGAATGGGCAGTTCTTC	CAISLAGGRNGQFF	14	TRBV10-3	TRBJ2-1	TRBD2	NA
TGCAGCGCCCGGCAGGGGGCGAATGAGCAGTTCTTC	CSARQGANEQFF	12	TRBV29-1	TRBJ2-1	TRBD1	NA
TGTGCCAGTAGCGGACAGGTCCAGGGAGTCAACTATGGCTACACCTTC	CASSGQVQGVNYGYTF	16	TRBV19	TRBJ1-2	TRBD1	NA
TGTGCCACCTGGGGGGGTGACCAAGAGACCCAGTACTTC	CATWGGDQETQYF	13	TRBV10-3	TRBJ2-5	TRBD2	NA
TGCAGCGTTGGGCAGAACTCCAGGGGCGCTGAAGCTTTCTTT	CSVGQNSRGAEAFF	14	TRBV29-1	TRBJ1-1	NA	NA
TGCGCCAGCAGCTTGGGGGACAGCACAGATACGCAGTATTTT	CASSLGDSTDTQYF	14	TRBV5-1	TRBJ2-3	NA	few
TGTGCCAGCAGTCCCTGGGGGGGGGCAATTACCAATCAGCCCCAGCATTTT	CASSPWGGAITNQPQHF	17	TRBV2	TRBJ1-5	NA	many
TGTGCCAGCAGCGTGGGGCGGAGCTCCTACAATGAGCAGTTCTTC	CASSVGRSSYNEQFF	15	TRBV7-9	TRBJ2-1	NA	many
TGTGCCAGCAGCTTAGGTTCTGTCACTGAAGCTTTCTTT	CASSLGSVTEAFF	13	TRBV7-9	TRBJ1-1	NA	NA
TGTGCCACCAGCAGGGATGGGGACTTAAATGAGCAGCTCTTC	CATSRDGDLNEQLF	14	TRBV15	TRBJ2-1	NA	NA
TGTGCCAGCAGCTTGGGGGTGGGGGGGGCCCGTGAAAAACTGTTTTTT	CASSLGVGGAREKLFF	16	TRBV7-3	TRBJ1-4	NA	many
TGTGCCAGCAGCGTAGCCACGGGGGGGTACCTACCAGCTAACTATGGCTACACCTTC	CASSVATGGYLPANYGYTF	19	TRBV9	TRBJ1-2	NA	many
TGTGCCAGCAGCTTAATTCCCGGGACCCCCTCTTTGAACACTGAAGCTTTCTTT	CASSLIPGTPSLNTEAFF	18	TRBV7-3	TRBJ1-1	NA	NA
TGTGCCAGCGGCAAAGGGTTGGGGGGGTACGAGCAGTACTTC	CASGKGLGGYEQYF	14	TRBV2	TRBJ2-7	TRBD2	NA
TGTGCCAGTAGTATACCCAGCAGCACTGAAGCTTTCTTT	CASSIPSSTEAFF	13	TRBV19	TRBJ1-1	NA	NA
TGTGCCTGGAGTGTCCCGGGGGGAGGGAGACCCCTCCACTTT	CAWSVPGGGRPLHF	14	TRBV30	TRBJ1-6	NA	many
TGCAGTGCTCCAAGACAGGGTCTCAATGAGCAGTTCTTC	CSAPRQGLNEQFF	13	TRBV20-1	TRBJ2-1	TRBD1	many
TGTGCCAGCAGCTTAGAAATTGTCGGGGTTTCACCCCTCCACTTT	CASSLEIVGVSPLHF	15	TRBV7-2	TRBJ1-6	NA	many
TGTGCCAGCAGTGGGAGAGGGGCAACTAATGAAAAACTGTTTTTT	CASSGRGATNEKLFF	15	TRBV6-5	TRBJ1-4	NA	few
TGTGCCAGCAGTTTCCTTGGACCGGGTTTGAACACTGAAGCTTTCTTT	CASSFLGPGLNTEAFF	16	TRBV7-2	TRBJ1-1	NA	many
TGCAGCGTAGCTCGGGCCTCGTACGAGCAGTACTTC	CSVARASYEQYF	12	TRBV20-1	TRBJ2-7	NA	NA
TGTGCCAGCAGCTCAGGAGGTACATCCCCCGAGCAGTACTTC	CASSSGGTSPEQYF	14	TRBV12-3/TRBV12-4	TRBJ2-7	NA	NA
TGTGCCAGTAGTCAGGGGCGAGGAGGCTACGAGCAGTACTTC	CASSQGRGGYEQYF	14	TRBV19	TRBJ2-7	NA	NA
TGTGCCAGCAGCACTCATTATTCACCCCTCCACTTT	CASSTHYSPLHF	12	TRBV7-2	TRBJ1-6	NA	NA
TGCGCCAGCAGCAAAGGACTAGCGGAGCCCACAGATACGCAGTATTTT	CASSKGLAEPTDTQYF	16	TRBV5-1	TRBJ2-3	TRBD2	NA
TGCAGTGCTAGAGATACCTCGAAGGGCGGGTCCTACAATGAGCAGTTCTTC	CSARDTSKGGSYNEQFF	17	TRBV20-1	TRBJ2-1	NA	NA
TGTGCCACCAGTGATTTTGCAGGGGCCAACGCCCTGACTTTC	CATSDFAGANALTF	14	TRBV24-1	TRBJ2-6	NA	NA
TGCGCCAGCAGCGCCAACAGGGAGGCTAATGAAAAACTGTTTTTT	CASSANREANEKLFF	15	TRBV5-1	TRBJ1-4	NA	many
TGTGCCAGCAGCCCCCGGTCCGCCGGGGAGCTGTTTTTT	CASSPRSAGELFF	13	TRBV7-8	TRBJ2-2	NA	NA
TGTGCCAGCAGTGAAGTGGTAGCGGCCACCGGGGAGCTGTTTTTT	CASSEVVAATGELFF	15	TRBV25-1	TRBJ2-2	NA	NA
TGTGCCAGCGGAGATACAGGGGCGAGCAACTATGGCTACACCTTC	CASGDTGASNYGYTF	15	TRBV2	TRBJ1-2	TRBD1	NA
TGTGCCACCACTCGGGGGACGACCGGGGAGCCCCAGCATTTT	CATTRGTTGEPQHF	14	TRBV15	TRBJ1-5	NA	NA
TGTGCCACCAGCAGAACCTCTCACAGGACTAACTATGGCTACACCTTC	CATSRTSHRTNYGYTF	16	TRBV15	TRBJ1-2	NA	NA
TGTGCCAGCAGCTTAACCATAACCGGGGAGCTGTTTTTT	CASSLTITGELFF	13	TRBV7-2	TRBJ2-2	NA	NA
TGTGCCTGGAGTGTAGGGAGGACAGGGTCGGGAAACACCATATATTTT	CAWSVGRTGSGNTIYF	16	TRBV30	TRBJ1-3	TRBD1	few
TGCGCCAGCAGTGAAGACAGGGGTTGGGAGCAGTACTTC	CASSEDRGWEQYF	13	TRBV10-1	TRBJ2-7	TRBD1	NA
TGTGCCAGCAGTTTCATTAACAGGGGGCAAGGCTACACCTTC	CASSFINRGQGYTF	14	TRBV6-2/TRBV6-3	TRBJ1-2	TRBD1	many
TGTGCCAGCAGCTTAGGACAGGGGGCAGATACGCAGTATTTT	CASSLGQGADTQYF	14	TRBV7-2	TRBJ2-3	TRBD1	NA
TGTGCCAGCTGTTCGGGTCTACTTAATTCACCCCTCCACTTT	CASCSGLLNSPLHF	14	TRBV7-3	TRBJ1-6	NA	few
TGTGCCAGCAGCTGGCAGGAAGTAGATGAGCAGTTCTTC	CASSWQEVDEQFF	13	TRBV7-8	TRBJ2-1	NA	NA
TGTGCCAGCAGTGTAGGAGGGGACAACTATGGCTACACCTTC	CASSVGGDNYGYTF	14	TRBV6-1	TRBJ1-2	NA	few
TGTGCCAGCAGTGAGTGGACAGGGGGCTATGGCTACACCTTC	CASSEWTGGYGYTF	14	TRBV7-9	TRBJ1-2	TRBD1	NA
TGTGTCGTAGCTAAGGGAGCGGGTAATTCACCCCTCCACTTT	CVVAKGAGNSPLHF	14	TRBV6-5	TRBJ1-6	NA	once